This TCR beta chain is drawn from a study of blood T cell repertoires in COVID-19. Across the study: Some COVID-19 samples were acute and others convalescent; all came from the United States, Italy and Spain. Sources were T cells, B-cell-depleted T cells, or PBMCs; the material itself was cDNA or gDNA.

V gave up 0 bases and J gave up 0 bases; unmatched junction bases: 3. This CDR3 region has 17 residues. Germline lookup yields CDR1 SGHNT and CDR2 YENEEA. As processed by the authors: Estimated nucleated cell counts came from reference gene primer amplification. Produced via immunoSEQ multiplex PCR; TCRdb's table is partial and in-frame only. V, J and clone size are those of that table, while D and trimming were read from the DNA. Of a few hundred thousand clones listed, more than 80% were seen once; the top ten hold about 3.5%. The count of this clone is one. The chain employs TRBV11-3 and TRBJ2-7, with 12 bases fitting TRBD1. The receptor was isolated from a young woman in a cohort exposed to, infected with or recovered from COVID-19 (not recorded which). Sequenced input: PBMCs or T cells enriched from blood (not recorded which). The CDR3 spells CASSLEAGQGASYEQYF. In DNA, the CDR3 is TGTGCCAGCAGCTTAGAGGCGGGACAGGGGGCCTCCTACGAGCAGTACTTC.